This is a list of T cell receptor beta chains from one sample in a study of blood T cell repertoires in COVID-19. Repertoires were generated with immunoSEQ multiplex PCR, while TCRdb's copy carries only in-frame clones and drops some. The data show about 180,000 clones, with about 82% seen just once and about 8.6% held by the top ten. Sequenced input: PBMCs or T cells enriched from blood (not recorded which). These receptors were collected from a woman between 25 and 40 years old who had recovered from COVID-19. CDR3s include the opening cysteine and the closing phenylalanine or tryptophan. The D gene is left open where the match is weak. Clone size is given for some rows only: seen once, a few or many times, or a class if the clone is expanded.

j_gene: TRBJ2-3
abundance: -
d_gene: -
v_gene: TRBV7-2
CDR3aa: CASSLAGPTDTQYF
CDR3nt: TGTGCCAGCAGCTTGGCGGGGCCCACAGATACGCAGTATTTT

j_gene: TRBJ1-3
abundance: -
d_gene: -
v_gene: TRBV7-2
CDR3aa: CASSPGVSGNTIYF
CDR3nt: TGTGCCAGCAGCCCCGGAGTCTCTGGAAACACCATATATTTT

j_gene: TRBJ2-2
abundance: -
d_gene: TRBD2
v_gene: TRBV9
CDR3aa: CASSVNPLKLAGADANTGELFF
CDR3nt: TGTGCCAGCAGCGTAAACCCTTTGAAGTTAGCGGGGGCGGACGCGAACACCGGGGAGCTGTTTTTT

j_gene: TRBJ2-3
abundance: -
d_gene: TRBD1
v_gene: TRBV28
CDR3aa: CASSLGTALMDTQYF
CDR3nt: TGTGCCAGCAGTCTAGGGACAGCCCTCATGGATACGCAGTATTTT

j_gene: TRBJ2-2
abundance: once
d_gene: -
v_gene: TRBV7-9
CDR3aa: CASSLVLAQGGELFF
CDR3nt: TGTGCCAGCAGCTTAGTACTAGCTCAAGGCGGGGAGCTGTTTTTT

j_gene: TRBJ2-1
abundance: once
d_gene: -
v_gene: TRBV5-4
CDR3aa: CASSGDFNYNEQFF
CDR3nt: TGTGCCAGCAGCGGGGACTTCAATTACAATGAGCAGTTCTTC

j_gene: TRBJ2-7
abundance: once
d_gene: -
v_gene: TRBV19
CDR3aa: CASSIDSVTSYEQYF
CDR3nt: TGTGCCAGTAGTATAGACAGCGTAACTTCCTACGAGCAGTACTTC

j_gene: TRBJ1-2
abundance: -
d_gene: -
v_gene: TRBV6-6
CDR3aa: CASSYEGVGYGYTF
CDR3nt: TGTGCCAGCAGTTACGAAGGGGTTGGGTATGGCTACACCTTC

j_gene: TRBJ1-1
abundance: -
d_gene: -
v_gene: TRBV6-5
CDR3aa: CASTEGRATEAFF
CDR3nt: TGTGCCAGCACCGAAGGCAGGGCCACTGAAGCTTTCTTT

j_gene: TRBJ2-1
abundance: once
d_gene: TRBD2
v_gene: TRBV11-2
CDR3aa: CASSLGFTGGNEQFF
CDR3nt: TGTGCCAGCAGCTTAGGTTTCACCGGGGGGAATGAGCAGTTCTTC

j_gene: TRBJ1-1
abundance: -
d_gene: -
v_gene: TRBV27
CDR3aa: CASSLGQNTEAFF
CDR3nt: TGTGCCAGCAGTCTAGGACAGAACACTGAAGCTTTCTTT

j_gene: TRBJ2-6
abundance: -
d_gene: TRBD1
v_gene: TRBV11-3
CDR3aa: CASSLSGQGGSGANVLTF
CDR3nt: TGTGCCAGCAGCTTATCGGGACAGGGGGGCTCTGGGGCCAACGTCCTGACTTTC

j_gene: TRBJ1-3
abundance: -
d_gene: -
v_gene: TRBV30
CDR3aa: CAWTHGGGNTIYF
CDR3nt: TGTGCCTGGACCCATGGCGGCGGAAACACCATATATTTT

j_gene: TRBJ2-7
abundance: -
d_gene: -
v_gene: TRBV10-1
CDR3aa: CASSERGTYEQYF
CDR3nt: TGCGCCAGCAGTGAACGGGGGACCTACGAGCAGTACTTC

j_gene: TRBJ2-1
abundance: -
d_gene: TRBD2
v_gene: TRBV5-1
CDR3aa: CATTTGTSGFGNEQFF
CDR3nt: TGCGCCACCACAACAGGGACTAGCGGTTTTGGCAATGAGCAGTTCTTC

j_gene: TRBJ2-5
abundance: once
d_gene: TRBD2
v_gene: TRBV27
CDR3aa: CASSPTAGGAETQYF
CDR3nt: TGTGCCAGCAGTCCCACGGCGGGAGGTGCAGAGACCCAGTACTTC